The clone carrying this TCR beta chain came up once. The antigen is unknown. The assay was immunoSEQ multiplex PCR, and TCRdb's table has in-frame clones only and misses some. The sample holds some 100,000 clones, roughly 92% seen once. The CDR3 spans 16 residues. Germline-derived CDR1 and CDR2 are LNHDA and SQIVND (reference sequence). V lost 3 bases and J lost 1; bases outside the gene matches: 8. This sample was taken from a study of graft-versus-host responses after intestinal transplantation. As for the study in general: Recipients uniformly received anti-thymocyte globulin induction, followed by tacrolimus and steroids for approximately 3 years.

This sequence originates from a human donor who was the organ donor for an intestinal transplant. The material sequenced was unstimulated CD8+ T cells sorted from spleen or lymph node cells, taken before transplant. The rearrangement joins TRBV19 to TRBJ1-1; 7 bases match TRBD1. The CDR3 loop reads CASSIRNRGRNTEAFF. The CDR3 DNA reads as TGTGCCAGTAGTATTCGAAACAGGGGACGGAACACTGAAGCTTTCTTT.